Reported below is one TCR beta chain. What it binds is unknown. Libraries were prepared by immunoSEQ multiplex PCR; TCRdb keeps only in-frame clonotypes and omits some of them. The table records about 99,000 clones, under 95% of them present only once. Germline V gene sequence: CDR1 SGHVS, CDR2 FNYEAQ. J was trimmed by 6 bases and V by 4 bases; bases with no gene match: 11. The CDR3 length is 16 residues. The data were obtained in a study of graft-versus-host responses after intestinal transplantation. Study context: Induction with anti-thymocyte globulin, then tacrolimus and steroids for about 3 years, was given to all recipients.

Study results and caveats: Detection of GvH clones occurred in recipient marrow, and some had their first appearance in ileum or blood. Researchers found peak circulating GvH clone levels linked to early post-transplant HvG declines.

This material consisted of unstimulated CD8+ T cells sorted from spleen or lymph node cells, taken before intestinal transplant. The clonotype comes from a human donor who received an intestinal transplant. V usage is TRBV7-6 and J usage is TRBJ2-2; TRBD1 aligns across 7 bases. Here the CDR3 reads CASSSRMGDRPGELFF. For the CDR3, the DNA is TGTGCCAGCAGCTCCCGGATGGGGGACAGACCCGGGGAGCTGTTTTTT.